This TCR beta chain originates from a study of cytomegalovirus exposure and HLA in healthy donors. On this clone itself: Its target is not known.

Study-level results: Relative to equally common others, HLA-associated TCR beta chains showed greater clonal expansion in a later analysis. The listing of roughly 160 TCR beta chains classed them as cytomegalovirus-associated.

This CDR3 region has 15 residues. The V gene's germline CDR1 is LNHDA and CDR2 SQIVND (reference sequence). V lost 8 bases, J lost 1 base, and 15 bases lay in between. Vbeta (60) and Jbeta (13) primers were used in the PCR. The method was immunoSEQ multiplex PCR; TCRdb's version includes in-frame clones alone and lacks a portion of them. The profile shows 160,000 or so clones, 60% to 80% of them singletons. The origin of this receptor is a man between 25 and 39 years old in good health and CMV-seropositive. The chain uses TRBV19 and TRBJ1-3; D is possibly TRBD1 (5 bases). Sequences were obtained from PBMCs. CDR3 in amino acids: CASALNRISGNTIYF. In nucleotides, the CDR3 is TGTGCCAGTGCGTTAAACAGGATTTCTGGAAACACCATATATTTT. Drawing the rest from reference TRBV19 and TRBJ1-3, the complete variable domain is DGGITQSPKYLFRKEGQNVTLSCEQNLNHDAMYWYRQDPGQGLRLIYYSQIVNDFQKGDIAEGYSVSREKKESFPLTVTSAQKNPTAFYLCASALNRISGNTIYFGEGSWLTVV.